A selection of T cell receptor beta chains follows, all from one sample in a study of blood T cell repertoires in COVID-19. Using immunoSEQ multiplex PCR, the repertoire was profiled, and TCRdb retains in-frame clones only, with some absent. The sample shows some 360,000 clones, 89% of them seen only once. The sequenced material came from peripheral blood. The receptors were gathered from a woman aged 55-69 years with COVID-19, enrolled during active disease. The CDR3 runs from the conserved cysteine through the conserved F or W. A D gene is named only where the DNA matches it firmly. Rows may omit the clone size; those that give it use once, few, many or a size class.

v_gene	d_gene	j_gene	abundance	CDR3aa	CDR3nt
TRBV5-8	.	TRBJ1-6	.	CASSFTDNSPLHF	TGTGCCAGCAGCTTTACGGATAATTCACCCCTCCACTTT
TRBV7-9	.	TRBJ1-5	.	CASGVGAYQPQHF	TGTGCCAGCGGGGTGGGGGCTTATCAGCCCCAGCATTTT
TRBV6-1	TRBD1	TRBJ1-6	.	CASRPQGAGNSPLHF	TGTGCCAGCAGACCACAGGGGGCTGGGAATTCACCCCTCCACTTT
TRBV6-2/TRBV6-3	TRBD1	TRBJ1-5	.	CASSYPPGTGSNQPQHF	TGTGCCAGCAGTTACCCTCCCGGGACAGGGTCCAATCAGCCCCAGCATTTT
TRBV7-3	TRBD1	TRBJ1-1	.	CASSWVGQALRNTEAFF	TGTGCCAGCAGCTGGGTGGGACAGGCCCTCAGGAACACTGAAGCTTTCTTT
TRBV6-1	TRBD1	TRBJ1-6	.	CASSEARGQGAGNSPLHF	TGTGCCAGCAGTGAAGCGCGGGGACAGGGGGCAGGTAATTCACCCCTCCACTTT
TRBV4-1	TRBD2	TRBJ2-3	few	CASSQFAGGRSDTQYF	TGCGCCAGCAGCCAATTTGCGGGGGGTAGGTCAGATACGCAGTATTTT
TRBV6-5	.	TRBJ1-2	.	CASGLPIPMGYTF	TGTGCCAGCGGTCTTCCCATTCCTATGGGCTACACCTTC
TRBV11-2	TRBD1	TRBJ1-2	many	CASRGTGGYGYTF	TGTGCCAGCAGAGGAACAGGGGGATATGGCTACACCTTC
TRBV27	.	TRBJ2-7	many	CASSLAGPYEQYF	TGTGCCAGCAGTTTAGCGGGACCCTACGAGCAGTACTTC
TRBV19	.	TRBJ2-2	.	CASRPGVNTGELFF	TGTGCCAGTCGCCCCGGGGTAAACACCGGGGAGCTGTTTTTT
TRBV6-2/TRBV6-3	TRBD1	TRBJ1-5	.	CASSLGRMVTLSWDRLGNQPQHF	TGTGCCAGCAGCCTCGGCAGGATGGTGACGCTATCCTGGGACAGGTTGGGCAATCAGCCCCAGCATTTT
TRBV19	TRBD1	TRBJ1-2	.	CASSILYRGFNYGYTF	TGTGCCAGTAGTATCCTTTACAGGGGCTTTAACTATGGCTACACCTTC
TRBV7-2	.	TRBJ2-7	.	CASRGGRGDEQYF	TGTGCCAGCAGGGGGGGAAGGGGCGACGAGCAGTACTTC
TRBV14	TRBD1	TRBJ2-2	.	CASSPWDRHTGELFF	TGTGCCAGCAGCCCCTGGGACAGACACACCGGGGAGCTGTTTTTT
TRBV11-2	TRBD1	TRBJ1-2	.	CASSPEGAYGYTF	TGTGCCAGCAGTCCCGAGGGGGCCTATGGCTACACCTTC
TRBV27	.	TRBJ2-6	.	CASSLSIFRAGANVLTF	TGTGCCAGCAGTTTATCTATCTTCAGGGCTGGGGCCAACGTCCTGACTTTC
TRBV19	TRBD2	TRBJ2-1	.	CASSTTSGGRSYNEQFF	TGTGCCAGTAGTACGACTAGCGGGGGGCGGTCCTACAATGAGCAGTTCTTC
TRBV7-9	TRBD2	TRBJ2-5	.	CASSALAGGHGETQYF	TGTGCCAGCAGCGCATTAGCGGGGGGGCATGGAGAGACCCAGTACTTC
TRBV19	.	TRBJ2-6	.	CATKTGLSGANVLTF	TGTGCCACTAAGACAGGCCTCTCTGGGGCCAACGTCCTGACTTTC
TRBV20-1	.	TRBJ2-2	.	CSASSYAKGDTGELFF	TGCAGTGCTAGTTCGTATGCGAAGGGGGACACCGGGGAGCTGTTTTTT
TRBV2	.	TRBJ1-6	.	CASSEVQTAPLHF	TGTGCCAGCAGTGAAGTGCAAACGGCACCCCTCCACTTT
TRBV10-2	.	TRBJ1-2	.	CASTDRYGYTF	TGCGCCAGCACAGATCGATATGGCTACACCTTC
TRBV3-1/TRBV3-2	TRBD1	TRBJ1-5	.	CASSEGQFNQPQHF	TGTGCCAGCAGCGAGGGACAGTTCAATCAGCCCCAGCATTTT
TRBV5-5	.	TRBJ2-3	.	CASSFYSGSTDTQYF	TGTGCCAGCAGCTTTTACTCCGGTAGCACAGATACGCAGTATTTT
TRBV3-1/TRBV3-2	TRBD1	TRBJ1-4	.	CASSPTGVRLFF	TGTGCCAGCAGCCCTACAGGGGTGAGGCTGTTTTTT
TRBV9	.	TRBJ2-3	.	CASSVVRGLPDTQYF	TGTGCCAGCAGCGTAGTGCGGGGACTCCCAGATACGCAGTATTTT